A selection of T cell receptor beta chains follows, all from one sample in a study of human versus mouse CDR3 diversity and MHC coevolution. The data were produced by immunoSEQ multiplex PCR, yet TCRdb's version contains in-frame clones alone and is incomplete. The repertoire consists of about 73,000 clones, with less than 95% occurring once and the leading ten covering roughly 0.15%. The material sequenced was naive CD4+ T cells from blood. These receptors originate from a person aged 30 to 70 in good health. Both conserved end residues are part of each CDR3. The D gene is left open where the match is weak. Some rows have no size entry. The others give once, few or many, or a class for an expanded clone.

len: 15
d_gene: -
abundance: -
j_gene: TRBJ1-5
v_gene: TRBV16
CDR3nt: TGTGCCAGCAGCCAATTCCAGGGCGGGGATCAGCCCCAGCATTTT
CDR3aa: CASSQFQGGDQPQHF

len: 12
d_gene: -
abundance: few
j_gene: TRBJ1-3
v_gene: TRBV2
CDR3nt: TGTGCCAGCCGGGACTTCAGGAACACCATATATTTT
CDR3aa: CASRDFRNTIYF

len: 15
d_gene: TRBD1
abundance: -
j_gene: TRBJ1-5
v_gene: TRBV7-9
CDR3nt: TGTGCCAGCAGCTTCGACAGGGGGGTAAATCAGCCCCAGCATTTT
CDR3aa: CASSFDRGVNQPQHF

len: 15
d_gene: -
abundance: -
j_gene: TRBJ2-5
v_gene: TRBV5-1
CDR3nt: TGCGCCAGCAGCTTGTGGGGCCGAGGAGAAGAGACCCAGTACTTC
CDR3aa: CASSLWGRGEETQYF

len: 12
d_gene: -
abundance: -
j_gene: TRBJ2-5
v_gene: TRBV28
CDR3nt: TGTGCCAGCAGTTTAAGGGGGGAGACCCAGTACTTC
CDR3aa: CASSLRGETQYF

len: 15
d_gene: -
abundance: -
j_gene: TRBJ1-2
v_gene: TRBV5-6
CDR3nt: TGTGCCAGCAGCTTTATCCAGGGTGGATCCTATGGCTACACCTTC
CDR3aa: CASSFIQGGSYGYTF

len: 16
d_gene: TRBD2
abundance: -
j_gene: TRBJ2-2
v_gene: TRBV15
CDR3nt: TGTGCCACCAGCAGAGGTAGCGGGGGGGCGTCCGGGGAGCTGTTTTTT
CDR3aa: CATSRGSGGASGELFF

len: 14
d_gene: TRBD1
abundance: -
j_gene: TRBJ1-5
v_gene: TRBV5-8
CDR3nt: TGTGCCAGCAGCCCCGGACAGGGATCGGGGCCCCAGCATTTT
CDR3aa: CASSPGQGSGPQHF

len: 14
d_gene: -
abundance: -
j_gene: TRBJ1-1
v_gene: TRBV5-4
CDR3nt: TGTGCCAGCAGCTTCAAAACAGGGTCCCCTGAAGCTTTCTTT
CDR3aa: CASSFKTGSPEAFF

len: 15
d_gene: TRBD1
abundance: -
j_gene: TRBJ1-2
v_gene: TRBV7-9
CDR3nt: TGTGCCAGCAGCTCAAACAGGGGGTGGGTCTATGGCTACACCTTC
CDR3aa: CASSSNRGWVYGYTF

len: 12
d_gene: TRBD2
abundance: -
j_gene: TRBJ2-1
v_gene: TRBV5-6
CDR3nt: TGTGCCAGCAGCTTGGGGGGGACTAGTTTTCTCTTC
CDR3aa: CASSLGGTSFLF

len: 14
d_gene: -
abundance: -
j_gene: TRBJ1-5
v_gene: TRBV9
CDR3nt: TGTGCCAGCAGCGGGAAGGGTAGCGGGCAGCCCCAGCATTTT
CDR3aa: CASSGKGSGQPQHF

len: 15
d_gene: -
abundance: -
j_gene: TRBJ1-5
v_gene: TRBV21-1
CDR3nt: TGTGCCAGCAGCAAAGCAGGGGGATGCAATCAGCCCCAGCATTTT
CDR3aa: CASSKAGGCNQPQHF

len: 13
d_gene: TRBD1
abundance: -
j_gene: TRBJ1-4
v_gene: TRBV28
CDR3nt: TGTGCCAGCAGAGGGGGCAGAGAAGAAAAACTGTTTTTT
CDR3aa: CASRGGREEKLFF

len: 15
d_gene: -
abundance: -
j_gene: TRBJ2-6
v_gene: TRBV18
CDR3nt: TGTGCCAGCTCACCATCGGGCTCTGGGGCCAACGTCCTGACTTTC
CDR3aa: CASSPSGSGANVLTF

len: 14
d_gene: TRBD1
abundance: -
j_gene: TRBJ2-7
v_gene: TRBV28
CDR3nt: TGTGCCAGCAGTTTCGGGACAGGGGCCTACGAGCAGTACTTC
CDR3aa: CASSFGTGAYEQYF

len: 15
d_gene: TRBD2
abundance: -
j_gene: TRBJ2-5
v_gene: TRBV6-6
CDR3nt: TGTGCCAGCAGGCATAGCGGGGAGACTCAAGAGACCCAGTACTTC
CDR3aa: CASRHSGETQETQYF

len: 14
d_gene: TRBD2
abundance: -
j_gene: TRBJ2-5
v_gene: TRBV7-9
CDR3nt: TGTGCCAGCAGCTCTACTAGCGGGTTAGAGACCCAGTACTTC
CDR3aa: CASSSTSGLETQYF

len: 14
d_gene: TRBD1
abundance: -
j_gene: TRBJ1-1
v_gene: TRBV6-5
CDR3nt: TGTGCCAGCAGTAAGGCACAGGGGGTTACTGAAGCTTTCTTT
CDR3aa: CASSKAQGVTEAFF

len: 16
d_gene: TRBD2
abundance: -
j_gene: TRBJ2-1
v_gene: TRBV28
CDR3nt: TGTGCCAGCAGTTCCGACCGACTAGCGGGAGTTAATAAGCAGTTCTTC
CDR3aa: CASSSDRLAGVNKQFF

len: 14
d_gene: TRBD1
abundance: -
j_gene: TRBJ2-3
v_gene: TRBV18
CDR3nt: TGTGCCAGCTCACCCGGGACAGGCACAGATACGCAGTATTTT
CDR3aa: CASSPGTGTDTQYF

len: 18
d_gene: TRBD2
abundance: -
j_gene: TRBJ2-2
v_gene: TRBV2
CDR3nt: TGTGCCAGCAGTGAAGACGTAGCGGGAATCGCGAACACCGGGGAGCTGTTTTTT
CDR3aa: CASSEDVAGIANTGELFF

len: 17
d_gene: TRBD2
abundance: -
j_gene: TRBJ2-2
v_gene: TRBV4-2
CDR3nt: TGTGCCAGCAGCCCGAGGACTAGCGGGGGGGCTGACGGGGAGCTGTTTTTT
CDR3aa: CASSPRTSGGADGELFF

len: 16
d_gene: TRBD1
abundance: -
j_gene: TRBJ2-5
v_gene: TRBV2
CDR3nt: TGTGCCAGCAGGAGGACAGGGGGCTGGGTTGCGGGGGAGCAGTACTTC
CDR3aa: CASRRTGGWVAGEQYF

len: 13
d_gene: -
abundance: -
j_gene: TRBJ2-6
v_gene: TRBV28
CDR3nt: TGTGCCAGCAGCAGCTCTGGGGCCAACGTCCTGACTTTC
CDR3aa: CASSSSGANVLTF

len: 14
d_gene: -
abundance: -
j_gene: TRBJ1-1
v_gene: TRBV19
CDR3nt: TGTGCCAGTACCCAATTACCAGGGTACACTGAAGCTTTCTTT
CDR3aa: CASTQLPGYTEAFF

len: 13
d_gene: -
abundance: -
j_gene: TRBJ2-5
v_gene: TRBV7-9
CDR3nt: TGTGCCAGCAGCTTAGCATCAGGGGAGACCCAGTACTTC
CDR3aa: CASSLASGETQYF

len: 14
d_gene: TRBD1
abundance: -
j_gene: TRBJ2-7
v_gene: TRBV6-5
CDR3nt: TGTGCCAGCAGCCCTGACAGGGGGCGATACGAGCAGTACTTC
CDR3aa: CASSPDRGRYEQYF

len: 17
d_gene: -
abundance: -
j_gene: TRBJ2-6
v_gene: TRBV10-3
CDR3nt: TGTGCCATCGCGCGGGAAGGTGCCAACTCTGGGGCCAACGTCCTGACTTTC
CDR3aa: CAIAREGANSGANVLTF

len: 15
d_gene: TRBD1
abundance: -
j_gene: TRBJ1-1
v_gene: TRBV6-5
CDR3nt: TGTGCCAGCAGCCCAGGACAGGAACTGAACACTGAAGCTTTCTTT
CDR3aa: CASSPGQELNTEAFF

len: 17
d_gene: TRBD2
abundance: -
j_gene: TRBJ2-1
v_gene: TRBV19
CDR3nt: TGTGCCAGTAGTATCATTGGGACTAGGGGTTTATACAATGAGCAGTTCTTC
CDR3aa: CASSIIGTRGLYNEQFF

len: 15
d_gene: TRBD2
abundance: -
j_gene: TRBJ2-5
v_gene: TRBV5-1
CDR3nt: TGCGCCAGCAGCTTTGGTGCGGGGGGCAAAGAGACCCAGTACTTC
CDR3aa: CASSFGAGGKETQYF

len: 14
d_gene: TRBD1
abundance: -
j_gene: TRBJ2-2
v_gene: TRBV4-2
CDR3nt: TGTGCCAGCAGCTTGGACAGGTTGACCGGGGAGCTGTTTTTT
CDR3aa: CASSLDRLTGELFF

len: 15
d_gene: -
abundance: -
j_gene: TRBJ2-4
v_gene: TRBV27
CDR3nt: TGTGCCAGCAGTCCCCGACAGGCCTTTAGAAGCGTTCAGTACTTC
CDR3aa: CASSPRQAFRSVQYF

len: 13
d_gene: TRBD1
abundance: -
j_gene: TRBJ2-5
v_gene: TRBV18
CDR3nt: TGTGCCAGCTCCCCCGGGACAGGGGAGACCCAGTACTTC
CDR3aa: CASSPGTGETQYF

len: 17
d_gene: TRBD2
abundance: -
j_gene: TRBJ2-5
v_gene: TRBV2
CDR3nt: TGTGCCAGCAGTGAAGCCTTCGGACTAGCGGAAGAAGAGACCCAGTACTTC
CDR3aa: CASSEAFGLAEEETQYF

len: 13
d_gene: TRBD1
abundance: -
j_gene: TRBJ1-2
v_gene: TRBV6-4
CDR3nt: TGTGCCAGCAGTCAGGGACAGTCCTATGGCTACACCTTC
CDR3aa: CASSQGQSYGYTF